The clone carrying this T cell receptor beta chain was detected only once. Its antigen is not identified. The J segment lost 7 bases and the V segment lost 3 bases, leaving 11 bases of the junction unmatched. Germline lookup yields CDR1 SGHTA and CDR2 FQGNSA. This CDR3 has 16 residues. This record belongs to a study of cytomegalovirus exposure and HLA in healthy donors. The overall study: In a later analysis, the 90 to 150 validation repertoires were reported to have used the same platform as the 550 to 850 first-cohort repertoires. Overall study findings and caveats: Subsequent analysis found a tendency for first-cohort TCR clusters to co-occur within the 95 to 150 validation repertoires. Reports described diagnosis of cytomegalovirus status by the classifier as highly specific and sensitive.

Using immunoSEQ multiplex PCR, the repertoire was profiled, and TCRdb retains in-frame clones only, with some absent. The table records 200,000 to 250,000 clones, roughly 91% of them present only once. The rearrangement joins TRBV7-2 to TRBJ2-3; 9 bases match TRBD2. The sample comprised PBMCs. This receptor was identified in a woman younger than 30 in good health and CMV-seropositive. The CDR3 spells CASSFNAGGKIYTQYF. CDR3 in DNA: TGTGCCAGCAGCTTCAATGCGGGGGGGAAGATTTATACGCAGTATTTT.